A single sample gave rise to the 24 T cell receptor beta chains below, sequenced in a study of cytomegalovirus exposure and HLA in healthy donors. A multiplex PCR was run with 60 Vbeta primers and 13 Jbeta primers. The assay was immunoSEQ multiplex PCR, and TCRdb's table has in-frame clones only and misses some. The repertoire holds about 60,000 clones, with about 84% as singletons. Specimen: PBMCs. The receptor source for this set is a male donor in good health and CMV-seronegative.

The chain joins TRBV7-2 to TRBJ2-1; 9 bases agree with TRBD2. Germline CDR1 and CDR2: SGHTA and FQGNSA. Trimming at V came to 0 bases and at J to 10 bases, leaving 10 bases not matched to a gene. This CDR3 comprises 16 residues. DNA of the CDR3: TGTGCCAGCAGCTTAGCGGGCGGGGGGGTCCTGTGGGAGCAGTTCTTC. Translation: CASSLAGGGVLWEQFF.

The chain has TRBV6-1 and TRBJ1-6; D may be TRBD1 (5 bases). Trimming pared 1 base from V and 9 bases from J, leaving 13 bases between. Germline CDR1 and CDR2: MNHNS and SASEGT. The CDR3 runs to 15 residues. The CDR3, as DNA: TGTGCCAGCAGTGAAGGACAGCCGGCTATTTCACCCCTCCACTTT. This sequence encodes CASSEGQPAISPLHF.

The chain has TRBV5-4 and TRBJ2-7; 9 bases fit TRBD1. The CDR3 covers 15 residues. Germline CDR1 reads SGHNT; CDR2 reads YYREEE (reference sequence). V lost 7 bases and J lost 1; bases outside the gene matches: 9. The CDR3 spells CASATGQGFSYEQYF. In DNA form, the CDR3 reads TGTGCCAGCGCGACGGGACAGGGTTTTTCCTACGAGCAGTACTTC.

The table lists this clone with a few counts. DNA of the CDR3: TGTGCCAGCAGCCAAGAGACCAGGGTTACTAACTATGGCTACACCTTC. Its protein is CASSQETRVTNYGYTF. The chain uses TRBV4-2 and TRBJ1-2; perhaps TRBD1 as D (5 bases). Germline CDR1 is LGHNA and CDR2 is YNFKEQ. Trimming left V 0 bases short and J 0 bases short, with 11 bases between. The CDR3 is 16 residues long.

The rearrangement uses TRBV29-1 and TRBJ2-2, with a tentative D call TRBD1 (6 bases). The CDR3 sequence is 13 residues long. V gave up 6 bases and J gave up 2 bases, with 10 bases separating them. Per germline, CDR1 SQVTM and CDR2 ANQGSEA. The chain's CDR3 is CSVTGTNTGELFF. The CDR3 region has the DNA TGCAGCGTCACCGGGACAAACACCGGGGAGCTGTTTTTT.

This sequence joins TRBV27 and TRBJ1-1; 7 bases line up with TRBD1. Germline V gene data show CDR1 as MNHEY and CDR2 as SMNVEV (reference sequence). J gave up 7 bases and V 3 bases, and 5 bases lay outside the gene matches. CDR3 length: 13 amino acids. CDR3 bases: TGTGCCAGCAGTTTGCACAGGGGAGATGAAGCTTTCTTT. Translated: CASSLHRGDEAFF.

The chain recombines TRBV19 with TRBJ1-2; 8 bases align to TRBD1. CDR1 and CDR2 (germline): LNHDA, SQIVND (reference sequence). CDR3 length equals 15 residues. V trimming: 4 bases; J trimming: 2 bases; junction bases outside the gene matches: 6. CDR3 protein: CASSTQGDRNYGYTF. The CDR3 DNA reads as TGTGCCAGTAGTACCCAAGGGGACAGGAACTATGGCTACACCTTC.

The chain carries TRBV18 and TRBJ1-4; TRBD1 might be the D (5 bases). In germline, CDR1 is KGHSH, CDR2 LQKENI. V dropped 4 bases and J dropped 8 bases, with 8 bases sitting between them. The length of the CDR3 is 12 residues. The CDR3, as DNA: TGTGCCAGCTCACAAGGGGCCGAAAAACTGTTTTTT. It yields the protein CASSQGAEKLFF.

The gene calls are TRBV5-4 and TRBJ1-1; TRBD1 matches at 7 bases. The CDR3 length is 17 residues. Losses at the gene ends were 4 bases for V and 2 bases for J; bases not matched to a gene: 14. Per germline, CDR1 SGHNT and CDR2 YYREEE (reference sequence). The CDR3 coding sequence is TGTGCCAGCAGCCCTGATGGGTTGCGACAGGGAAACACTGAAGCTTTCTTT. Translation: CASSPDGLRQGNTEAFF.

The chain recombines TRBV7-9 with TRBJ1-6; D perhaps matches TRBD1 (5 bases). This CDR3 spans 16 amino acids. V was trimmed by 5 bases and J by 7 bases, leaving 18 bases between them. CDR1 is SEHNR and CDR2 is FQNEAQ in the germline V gene (reference sequence). The CDR3 DNA follows: TGTGCCAGCAGCCGCGGCCTCGGGGGTCAGAATTCACCCCTCCACTTT. Translating it yields CASSRGLGGQNSPLHF.

The chain joins TRBV15 to TRBJ2-2, with a weak D call TRBD1 (5 bases). The V gene lost 2 bases and the J gene lost 1 base, with 8 bases spanning the gap. The CDR3 extends over 15 amino acids. Germline V gene lookup returns CDR1 LNHNV and CDR2 YYDKDF (reference sequence). As DNA, the CDR3 is TGTGCCACCAGCAGACGCCAGGGGAACACCGGGGAGCTGTTTTTT. Translating gives CATSRRQGNTGELFF.

The CDR3 coding sequence is TGTGCCAGCTCACCTACTCCTGGAAACACCATATATTTT. As protein: CASSPTPGNTIYF. V and J are TRBV18 and TRBJ1-3; D is uncertain. CDR1 is KGHSH, CDR2 LQKENI, per germline. This CDR3 has 13 residues. Trimming shortened V by 3 bases and J by 2 bases, and 5 bases separated the two germline ends.

The chain uses TRBV2 and TRBJ1-6, with D tentatively TRBD1 (5 bases). The CDR3 has 13 amino acids. Trimming left V 4 bases short and J 10 bases short, with 11 bases between. Germline lookup yields CDR1 SNHLY and CDR2 FYNNEI. The CDR3 DNA is TGTGCCAGCAGTGTCAGGGTAGACTCACCCCTCCACTTT. This gives the protein CASSVRVDSPLHF. The full variable domain, in which reference TRBV2 and TRBJ1-6 provide the parts outside the CDR3, is EPEVTQTPSHQVTQMGQEVILRCVPISNHLYFYWYRQILGQKVEFLVSFYNNEISEKSEIFDDQFSVERPDGSNFTLKIRSTKLEDSAMYFCASSVRVDSPLHFGNGTRLTVT.

This chain links TRBV28 with TRBJ1-4; D is perhaps TRBD1 (5 bases). Deletions cut 4 bases from V and 0 bases from J, with 9 bases between. The CDR3 length is 15 residues. Germline CDR1 reads MDHEN; CDR2 reads SYDVKM. CDR3 amino acids: CASSWGGSTNEKLFF. CDR3 coding DNA: TGTGCCAGCAGTTGGGGGGGGTCAACTAATGAAAAACTGTTTTTT.

Worth noting for this clone: The junction shows a germline mismatch at one end, possibly a read error. This chain connects TRBV2 to TRBJ1-3, with D possibly being TRBD1 (5 bases). This CDR3 is built from 14 residues. Germline CDR1 reads SNHLY; CDR2 reads FYNNEI. This CDR3 is CASDVAGSGSTIYF. The CDR3 DNA reads as TGTGCCAGCGACGTTGCAGGGTCTGGAAGCACCATATATTTT.

The chain is built from TRBV19 and TRBJ2-3, with unresolved D. Trimming took off 5 bases at V and 2 bases at J, with 17 bases between the two ends. The CDR3 has 16 residues. Looked up from germline, CDR1 is LNHDA and CDR2 is SQIVND (reference sequence). CDR3 amino acids: CASSSTLVGTTDTQYF. DNA of the CDR3: TGTGCCAGTAGTTCAACCCTCGTGGGCACCACAGATACGCAGTATTTT.

This clone appeared a single time. CDR3 region: CAWTPGGRRLHF. CDR3 nucleotide sequence: TGTGCCTGGACTCCGGGGGGGAGGCGCCTCCACTTT. The chain has TRBV30 and TRBJ1-6, with D tentatively TRBD1 (5 bases). Trimming removed 4 bases at V and 15 bases at J, with 16 bases between. The CDR3 has 12 amino acids. Germline V gene sequence: CDR1 GTSNPN, CDR2 SVGIG (reference sequence).

The chain carries TRBV9 and TRBJ1-2; the match to TRBD1 covers 7 bases. The CDR3 is 15 amino acids. Germline V CDR1 and CDR2: SGDLS, YYNGEE. V trimming: 0 bases; J trimming: 4 bases; junction bases outside the gene matches: 6. In DNA form, the CDR3 reads TGTGCCAGCAGCGTAGAGGACAGGCCAGGCTATGGCTACACCTTC. This codes for CASSVEDRPGYGYTF.

This chain links TRBV5-6 with TRBJ1-3, with 7 bases identical to TRBD1. CDR3 size: 16 residues. Germline CDR1 is SGHDT and CDR2 is YYEEEE. J gave up 0 bases and V 1 base, and 4 bases lay outside the gene matches. The CDR3 sequence: CASSLQGVSSGNTIYF. DNA for the CDR3: TGTGCCAGCAGCTTGCAGGGGGTGAGCTCTGGAAACACCATATATTTT.

The rearrangement joins TRBV7-2 to TRBJ1-2; D gene unclear. Germline V gene lookup returns CDR1 SGHTA and CDR2 FQGNSA. This CDR3 region has 14 residues. The ends were cut back, 5 bases at V and 6 bases at J, with 16 bases in the middle. This CDR3 is CASSHPVTVDGYTF. As DNA, the CDR3 is TGTGCCAGCAGCCACCCCGTTACAGTTGATGGCTACACCTTC.

The rearrangement uses TRBV4-3 and TRBJ1-2, with a possible D match to TRBD1 (5 bases). Between the trimmed V and J ends, which lost 0 bases and 2 bases, there was a span of 7 bases. The CDR3 sequence is 14 residues long. Germline CDR1 and CDR2: LGHNA and YSLEER. CDR3 DNA sequence: TGCGCCAGCAGCCAAGATGGGGCGAACTATGGCTACACCTTC. Translated, it gives CASSQDGANYGYTF.

This chain joins TRBV7-2 and TRBJ2-6, with D uncertain. The germline V gene has CDR1 SGHTA and CDR2 FQGNSA. This CDR3 is built from 15 residues. Trimming stripped 3 bases from V and 0 bases from J, with 6 bases between. CDR3: CASSFSGSGANVLTF. CDR3 sequence (DNA): TGTGCCAGCAGCTTCAGTGGCTCTGGGGCCAACGTCCTGACTTTC. Full variable domain (rest looked up from reference TRBV7-2 and TRBJ2-6): GAGVSQSPSNKVTEKGKDVELRCDPISGHTALYWYRQSLGQGLEFLIYFQGNSAPDKSGLPSDRFSAERTGGSVSTLTIQRTQQEDSAVYLCASSFSGSGANVLTFGAGSRLTVL.

This clone came up a few times. The DNA for the CDR3 is TGTGCCAGCAGTGAAAAGTCAGCGGGAGGAGATACGCAGTATTTT. This sequence encodes CASSEKSAGGDTQYF. The J gene is TRBJ2-3, the V gene TRBV6-4; TRBD2 matches 9 bases. V lost 3 bases, J lost 5 bases, and 6 bases stayed unmatched. Germline-derived CDR1 and CDR2 are MRHNA and SNTAGT. This CDR3 is built from 15 residues.

The chain is built from TRBV18 and TRBJ1-2, with 9 bases fitting TRBD1. Per germline, CDR1 KGHSH and CDR2 LQKENI. The junction had 5 bases not matched to a gene; V was cut back by 5 bases and J by 4 bases. The CDR3 spans 14 residues. The CDR3 protein is CASSGTGFGYGYTF. CDR3 coding DNA: TGTGCCAGCTCAGGGACAGGGTTTGGCTATGGCTACACCTTC.